A single sample is the source of the 10 T cell receptor beta chains below, sequenced in a study of blood T cell repertoires in COVID-19 (dated by TCRdb to 2020 to 2021). Library creation used the immunoSEQ multiplex PCR assay. TCRdb took over this immuneACCESS table, retaining in-frame rearrangements with V and J assigned. Such tables are incomplete; in checked studies, under half of the missing clones stem from an unresolved V gene, and the remainder is unexplained. Here the sample has 140,000 or so clones; about 86% occur a single time. The leading ten clones occupy just over 9% of the sample. What was sequenced was PBMCs or T cells enriched from blood (not recorded which). The receptors were sampled from a man aged 50 to 59 who had recovered from COVID-19.

The chain combines TRBV27 with TRBJ1-2; 7 nucleotides line up with TRBD1. This CDR3 is built from 13 residues. V lost 10 bases and J lost 5; bases outside the gene matches: 10. The germline V gene has CDR1 MNHEY and CDR2 SMNVEV (reference sequence). Written as DNA, the CDR3 is TGTGCCACCCTGGGACAGAGAAATTATGGCTACACCTTC. It codes for CATLGQRNYGYTF.

The chain links TRBV18 to TRBJ1-2; 10 nucleotides line up with TRBD1. The CDR3 spans 13 residues. Losses at the gene ends were 3 bases for V and 7 bases for J; bases not matched to a gene: 2. Looked up from germline, CDR1 is KGHSH and CDR2 is LQKENI. The CDR3 coding sequence is TGTGCCAGCTCACCGGACAGGGGGTCTGGCTACACCTTC. Translating gives CASSPDRGSGYTF.

The gene calls are TRBV9 and TRBJ1-1; tentatively, D is TRBD1 (6 bases). Trimming took off 1 base at V and 0 bases at J, with 13 bases between the two ends. CDR1 and CDR2 (germline): SGDLS, YYNGEE. This CDR3 comprises 16 residues. The CDR3 nucleotides are TGTGCCAGCAGCGTATTAGGGTCAGGGGTGAACACTGAAGCTTTCTTT. It codes for CASSVLGSGVNTEAFF.

The rearrangement uses TRBV4-3 and TRBJ1-4, with 10 bases lining up with TRBD1. The CDR3 extends over 17 amino acids. The junction had 7 bases not matched to a gene; V was cut back by 3 bases and J by 3 bases. The germline V gene has CDR1 LGHNA and CDR2 YSLEER. CDR3 sequence reads: CASSQTGTGVANEKLFF. The DNA for the CDR3 is TGCGCCAGCAGCCAGACCGGGACAGGGGTAGCTAATGAAAAACTGTTTTTT.

This clone was found a few times. V is TRBV7-9 and J is TRBJ1-4; the D is unclear. CDR1 and CDR2 from the germline V gene are SEHNR and FQNEAQ (reference sequence). The CDR3 contains 12 residues. Trimming left V 3 bases short and J 6 bases short, with 5 bases between. CDR3 residues: CASSFRDEKLFF. CDR3 DNA: TGTGCCAGCAGCTTTCGGGATGAAAAACTGTTTTTT. Drawing the rest from reference TRBV7-9 and TRBJ1-4, the complete variable domain is DTGVSQNPRHKITKRGQNVTFRCDPISEHNRLYWYRQTLGQGPEFLTYFQNEAQLEKSRLLSDRFSAERPKGSFSTLEIQRTEQGDSAMYLCASSFRDEKLFFGSGTQLSVL.

The CDR3 here is CASSSDRGRGEAFF. In DNA form, the CDR3 reads TGTGCCAGCAGCTCAGACAGGGGGCGCGGTGAAGCTTTCTTT. V and J are TRBV7-3 and TRBJ1-1; 10 nucleotides align to TRBD1. Per the germline V gene, CDR1 is SGHTA and CDR2 is FQGTGA. V shed 4 bases and J 7 bases; nucleotides not matched to a gene: 6. The CDR3 length is 14 residues.

The V gene is TRBV30, the J gene TRBJ1-6; TRBD1 might be the D (6 bases). Between the trimmed V and J ends, which lost 7 bases and 5 bases, there was a span of 9 bases. This CDR3 contains 12 residues. Germline V CDR1 and CDR2: GTSNPN, SVGIG (reference sequence). The CDR3: CASDRHNSPLHF. As DNA, the CDR3 is TGTGCCTCTGACAGGCATAATTCACCCCTCCACTTT.

V and J are TRBV6-5 and TRBJ1-2; D perhaps matches TRBD1 (5 bases). The CDR3 spans 15 residues. The germline V gene has CDR1 MNHEY and CDR2 SVGAGI. The V gene lost 6 bases and the J gene lost 4 bases, with 18 bases spanning the gap. The CDR3 sequence: CASRSTGGNFYGYTF. The CDR3 nucleotides are TGTGCCAGCAGGTCAACGGGGGGGAACTTCTATGGCTACACCTTC.

The chain recombines TRBV19 with TRBJ2-2; 8 nucleotides line up with TRBD1. This CDR3 comprises 13 residues. V dropped 9 bases and J dropped 7; count of bases not matched to a gene: 7. From germline, CDR1 is LNHDA and CDR2 SQIVND (reference sequence). The CDR3 protein is CASHRGLDGELFF. The CDR3 DNA sequence: TGTGCCAGCCACAGGGGGTTGGACGGGGAGCTGTTTTTT.

The chain recombines TRBV2 with TRBJ2-5; 7 bases fit TRBD1. This CDR3 comprises 14 residues. Germline CDR1 reads SNHLY; CDR2 reads FYNNEI. V lost 8 bases to trimming and J lost 3 bases; unmatched junction nucleotides: 9. The CDR3 protein is CASVGRQGEETQYF. CDR3 nucleotides: TGTGCCAGCGTAGGGCGCCAGGGGGAAGAGACCCAGTACTTC. Full variable domain (rest looked up from reference TRBV2 and TRBJ2-5): EPEVTQTPSHQVTQMGQEVILRCVPISNHLYFYWYRQILGQKVEFLVSFYNNEISEKSEIFDDQFSVERPDGSNFTLKIRSTKLEDSAMYFCASVGRQGEETQYFGPGTRLLVL.